This note documents a single T cell receptor beta chain sequence. The CDR3 is 17 amino acids. V lost 4 bases, J lost 2 bases, and 17 bases lay in between. Looked up from germline, CDR1 is MGHDK and CDR2 is SYGVNS. Authors' analysis steps: Reference gene primers were amplified, and this amplification served to estimate nucleated cell counts. The method was immunoSEQ multiplex PCR; TCRdb's version includes in-frame clones alone and lacks a portion of them. V, J and clone size derive from that table, while D and trimming were established from the DNA sequence. Altogether roughly 250,000 clones are present, approximately 82% being singletons, with the ten largest covering 4.9%. The data originate from a study of blood T cell repertoires in COVID-19. In the study overall: Samples representing acute and convalescent COVID-19 were sourced from the United States, Italy and Spain. The analysed material was cDNA or gDNA that came from T cells, B-cell-depleted T cells, or PBMCs.

The sample was peripheral blood. This chain links TRBV25-1 with TRBJ2-2, with no clear D. This TCR derives from a woman over 75 with active or convalescent COVID-19. The CDR3 sequence is CASSVSLGPTNTGELFF. The CDR3 coding sequence is TGTGCCAGCAGTGTGTCACTGGGCCCCACTAACACCGGGGAGCTGTTTTTT. The whole variable domain, filled in from reference TRBV25-1 and TRBJ2-2, reads EADIYQTPRYLVIGTGKKITLECSQTMGHDKMYWYQQDPGMELHLIHYSYGVNSTEKGDLSSESTVSRIRTEHFPLTLESARPSHTSQYLCASSVSLGPTNTGELFFGEGSRLTVL.